This TCR beta chain was retrieved from a study of blood T cell repertoires in COVID-19. Study details: Sources were T cells, B-cell-depleted T cells, or PBMCs; the material itself was cDNA or gDNA.

Germline values: CDR1 SNHLY, CDR2 FYNNEI. The ends were cut back, 4 bases at V and 3 bases at J, with 10 bases in the middle. The CDR3 is 14 residues long. Per the original methods: How many nucleated cells were present was estimated from reference gene primer amplification. Assay: immunoSEQ multiplex PCR; the TCRdb copy retains only in-frame clones and omits some. Clonal size and the V and J genes are those of that table, whereas D and trimming came from the DNA. The sample carries over 75,000 clones, 70% to 90% recorded once. The sample was peripheral blood. V gene TRBV2 combines with J gene TRBJ2-1; a weak D match, TRBD2 (7 bases). The receptor was isolated from a woman of 80 years or more with acute or convalescent COVID-19. The CDR3 protein is CASSVGGGYNEQFF. The CDR3 bases are TGTGCCAGCAGTGTAGGGGGGGGCTACAATGAGCAGTTCTTC.